This is a list of T cell receptor beta chains from one sample in a study of T cell responses to AZD1222 COVID-19 vaccine. The protocol was immunoSEQ multiplex PCR, while the TCRdb copy is restricted to in-frame clones and leaves out a portion. The table records more than 95,000 clones, approximately 88% of them present only once. Sequencing used peripheral blood, obtained on day 0 of AZD1222 vaccination. The receptors were gathered from an adult in good health. Both conserved end residues are part of each CDR3. Fields, in order: D gene, clone size, V gene, J gene, CDR3 protein, CDR3 DNA. The D gene is left open where the match is weak. Rows give clone size only sometimes, using once, few, many, or a class for an expanded clone.

>.|.|TRBV3-1/TRBV3-2|TRBJ1-3
CASSVRNSGNTIYF
TGTGCCAGCAGCGTAAGGAACTCTGGAAACACCATATATTTT
>TRBD2|.|TRBV4-2|TRBJ2-3
CASSTGGVPDTQYF
TGTGCCAGCAGTACCGGGGGGGTTCCAGATACGCAGTATTTT
>.|.|TRBV18|TRBJ1-3
CASSPQGKTGNTIYF
TGTGCCAGCTCACCGCAGGGGAAAACTGGAAACACCATATATTTT
>TRBD2|.|TRBV2|TRBJ2-2
CASSMGLENTGELFF
TGTGCCAGCAGCATGGGACTAGAGAACACCGGGGAGCTGTTTTTT
>.|.|TRBV5-5|TRBJ1-6
CASSWRGGGTSPLHF
TGTGCCAGCAGCTGGAGGGGAGGGGGGACTTCACCCCTCCACTTT
>.|.|TRBV11-1|TRBJ2-3
CASSQGGGADTQYF
TGTGCCAGCAGCCAGGGGGGAGGTGCAGATACGCAGTATTTT
>TRBD2|medium-sized|TRBV5-4|TRBJ2-3
CASSLRLAGGPTDTQYF
TGTGCCAGCAGCTTACGACTAGCGGGAGGACCCACAGATACGCAGTATTTT
>.|.|TRBV27|TRBJ1-5
CASSERGQPQHF
TGTGCCAGCAGTGAACGCGGTCAGCCCCAGCATTTT
>TRBD1|once|TRBV15|TRBJ2-2
CATSRGGAGQGSITGELFF
TGTGCCACCAGCAGAGGAGGCGCAGGACAGGGTTCGATAACCGGGGAGCTGTTTTTT
>.|.|TRBV3-1/TRBV3-2|TRBJ2-5
CASGSGETQYF
TGTGCCAGCGGTTCGGGCGAGACCCAGTACTTC
>TRBD1|.|TRBV7-3|TRBJ1-2
CASSLTGQGQYGYTF
TGTGCCAGCAGCTTAACGGGACAGGGGCAGTATGGCTACACCTTC
>.|.|TRBV9|TRBJ1-2
CASSVSNANYGYTF
TGTGCCAGCAGCGTATCGAATGCTAACTATGGCTACACCTTC
>.|.|TRBV10-3|TRBJ2-1
CAIRLAPDYNEQFF
TGTGCCATCAGACTAGCTCCAGACTACAATGAGCAGTTCTTC
>.|.|TRBV6-5|TRBJ1-6
CASSYNSPLHF
TGTGCCAGCAGTTATAATTCACCCCTCCACTTT
>.|.|TRBV3-1/TRBV3-2|TRBJ2-5
CASSHRGKGETQYF
TGTGCCAGCAGCCACAGGGGTAAGGGAGAGACCCAGTACTTC
>.|.|TRBV2|TRBJ2-2
CASKRDNGVTPGQMFF
TGTGCCAGCAAGCGAGATAATGGGGTAACACCGGGTCAAATGTTTTTT
>.|.|TRBV19|TRBJ1-4
CASGPQVATNEKLFF
TGTGCCAGTGGCCCCCAGGTTGCAACTAATGAAAAACTGTTTTTT
>.|.|TRBV7-2|TRBJ1-6
CASSLAAGYNSPLHF
TGTGCCAGCAGCTTAGCGGCAGGGTATAATTCACCCCTCCACTTT